The rows below give T cell receptor beta chains drawn from one sample of a study of cytomegalovirus exposure and HLA in healthy donors. Generated by immunoSEQ multiplex PCR, the TCRdb table keeps only in-frame clones and is missing some. The sample has 150,000 to 200,000 clones, 84% seen once. The specimen sequenced was PBMCs. Every receptor here comes from a boy younger than 18 in good health and CMV-seronegative. The conserved cysteine and the conserved F or W are not part of the CDR3 here.

v_call cdr3_aa
TRBV21-1 ASSKGPLLYSNQPQH
TRBV6-6 ASSSGIYEQY
TRBV7-6 ASSLVGGSGDTQY
TRBV29-1 SVDSSGGNNEQF
TRBV18 ASSPPNSGQGPGELF
TRBV5-1 ASSATSGAPRRELF
TRBV7-3 ASSLTSGGYYNEQF
TRBV4-1 ASSQVQGDYGYT
TRBV6-1 ASGTGTYNEQF
TRBV2 ASIHQGQNTEAF
TRBV18 ASSPLDRADTQY
TRBV27 ASSLGGPYGYT
TRBV5-4 ASRRGPTENTIY
TRBV9 ASSVGLGRGNYEQY
TRBV19 ASTTGLAGWGTQY
TRBV15 ATSRGAGGSDTEAF
TRBV30 AWSFTRAKNIQY
TRBV5-1 ASSLGTGKRSYEQY
TRBV10-2 ASSASGSNQPQH
TRBV28 ASSTERQGRPGAF
TRBV2 ASRKDRNWGSNTEAF
TRBV5-1 ASSLAHKTQY
TRBV5-6 ASSLGQNSGNTIY
TRBV2 ASRLAGGHPGVETQY
TRBV5-1 ASSWSRDRGEGSPLH
TRBV5-1 ASSLDEQTSGNTIY
TRBV5-1 ASSLETGSWYEQY
TRBV30 AWTTGTGSEKLF
TRBV7-9 ASTRTGYNEQF
TRBV28 ASSPRTSGRNAGELF
TRBV6-6 ASLPSYRDRVYEQY
TRBV18 ASSLKTGTGGYLAETQY
TRBV18 ASSPGTIYEQY
TRBV6-6 ASSYRGLDNEQF
TRBV7-2 ASSPTAGLNYEQY
TRBV7-8 ASSLGQGAWYEQY
TRBV27 ASSQDRMNTEAF
TRBV5-6 ASSPLSGISSYNEQF
TRBV7-9 AASRVANTEAF
TRBV5-4 ASSLGSGRTVTFYGYT
TRBV7-3 ASSSAGGHGTDTQY
TRBV30 AWDRGNTEAF
TRBV4-3 ASSQRGGGRTDTQY
TRBV9 ASSVEGAGVETQY
TRBV7-9 ASSLRGSSSYEQY
TRBV30 ALTGVNYGYT
TRBV5-1 ASSLLETQY
TRBV27 ASSFRGTASTDTQY
TRBV6-6 ASSYSASGYNEQF
TRBV6-1 ASIMLAQTFGELF
TRBV28 ASSLAPGTEDYGYT
TRBV2 ASSVEGSNEKLF
TRBV12-5 ASGLGDEQF
TRBV7-9 ASSPADRPGGKLF
TRBV10-3 AISSGYTDTQY